This TCR beta chain stems from a study of somatic mutations in cytotoxic T cells in rheumatoid arthritis. The CDR3 covers 12 residues. Deletions cut 8 bases from V and 3 bases from J, with 9 bases between. Germline V CDR1 and CDR2: MDHEN, SYDVKM. Clones were sequenced by immunoSEQ multiplex PCR, and TCRdb holds only the in-frame ones, with some missing. The sample records about 27,000 clones, around 74% being singletons. This chain joins TRBV28 and TRBJ2-3; D remains unclear. The sequence was collected from a woman aged 18-35 years in good health. Sequenced: CD8+ T cells sorted from blood. CDR3 amino acids: CASGLVTDTQYF. CDR3 in DNA: TGTGCCAGCGGCTTAGTAACAGATACGCAGTATTTT.